This T cell receptor beta chain derives from a study of cytotoxic CD8 clonotypes in ibrutinib-treated CLL. Study information: The cohort had over nine relapsed/refractory and some 14 treatment-naive patients, 17 IGHV unmutated. After a median about 13 months on treatment (6 to 36), response samples were drawn.

Study results and limitations: Public clonotypes occurred uncommonly; on treatment, they contracted or remained stable.

Details on this clone: The antigen is undetermined.

The method was immunoSEQ multiplex PCR; TCRdb's version includes in-frame clones alone and lacks a portion of them. The table lists 200,000 or so clones, just under 80% of them singletons. This sequence was found in a human donor with chronic lymphocytic leukemia. This material consisted of PBMCs, taken after 12 months of ibrutinib treatment.

This CDR3 reads CASSLSANRDYNEQFF. The DNA for the CDR3 is TGTGCCAGCAGCCTGTCCGCTAACAGGGACTACAATGAGCAGTTCTTC. V usage is TRBV11-2 and J usage is TRBJ2-1; TRBD1 is a possible D gene (6 bases). The CDR3 has 16 residues. Germline loops: CDR1 SGHAT, CDR2 FQNNGV. Deletions cut 5 bases from V and 3 bases from J, with 17 bases between.